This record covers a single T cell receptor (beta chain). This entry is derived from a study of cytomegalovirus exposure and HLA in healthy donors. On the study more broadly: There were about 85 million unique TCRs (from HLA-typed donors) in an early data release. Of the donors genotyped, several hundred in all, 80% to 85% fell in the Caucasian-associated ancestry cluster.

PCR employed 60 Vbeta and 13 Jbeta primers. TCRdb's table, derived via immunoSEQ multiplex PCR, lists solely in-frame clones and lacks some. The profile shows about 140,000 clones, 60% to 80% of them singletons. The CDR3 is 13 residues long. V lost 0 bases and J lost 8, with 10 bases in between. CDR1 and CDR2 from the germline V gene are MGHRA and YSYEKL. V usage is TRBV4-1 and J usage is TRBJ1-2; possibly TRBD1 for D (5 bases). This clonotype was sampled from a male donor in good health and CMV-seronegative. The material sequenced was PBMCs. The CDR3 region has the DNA TGCGCCAGCAGCCAAGACGGAGGGGACGGCTACACCTTC. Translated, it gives CASSQDGGDGYTF.